Detailed here is one T cell receptor (beta chain). These data originate in a study of T cell changes during pregnancy in multiple sclerosis. This CDR3 spans 13 amino acids. Germline CDR1 is SNHLY and CDR2 is FYNNEI. The assay was immunoSEQ multiplex PCR, and TCRdb's table has in-frame clones only and misses some. The table shows around 69,000 clones, with approximately 91% occurring only once. V usage is TRBV2 and J usage is TRBJ2-5, with 7 positions matching TRBD1. The DNA end lines up better with TRBJ2-7; the J call may be wrong. The material was peripheral blood, obtained in the third trimester of pregnancy. This TCR was sampled from a female donor with multiple sclerosis, enrolled in a pregnancy study. CDR3 DNA sequence: TGTGCCAGCAGCCAATACAGGGGTAGCGAGCAGTACTTC. Translation gives CASSQYRGSEQYF.